This TCR beta chain stems from a study of shared clonotypes between healthy human individuals. Terminally differentiated effector memory CD45RA+ cells were excluded from the naive CD8 cells, which were CD45RO-negative and positively selected for CCR7. Using immunoSEQ multiplex PCR, the repertoire was profiled, and TCRdb retains in-frame clones only, with some absent. The data show more than 550,000 clones, under 95% seen once. Trimming took 0 bases from V and 2 from J, leaving 11 bases between them. This CDR3 has 15 amino acids. CDR1 SGHAT and CDR2 FQNNGV come from the germline V gene. The source is a man under 40 in good health. The sequencing sample was made of naive CD8+ T cells sorted from blood. The genes are TRBV11-2 and TRBJ2-7; D not resolved. This CDR3 is CASSLDPGPTYEQYF. Here the CDR3 DNA reads TGTGCCAGCAGCTTAGATCCCGGGCCCACCTACGAGCAGTACTTC.